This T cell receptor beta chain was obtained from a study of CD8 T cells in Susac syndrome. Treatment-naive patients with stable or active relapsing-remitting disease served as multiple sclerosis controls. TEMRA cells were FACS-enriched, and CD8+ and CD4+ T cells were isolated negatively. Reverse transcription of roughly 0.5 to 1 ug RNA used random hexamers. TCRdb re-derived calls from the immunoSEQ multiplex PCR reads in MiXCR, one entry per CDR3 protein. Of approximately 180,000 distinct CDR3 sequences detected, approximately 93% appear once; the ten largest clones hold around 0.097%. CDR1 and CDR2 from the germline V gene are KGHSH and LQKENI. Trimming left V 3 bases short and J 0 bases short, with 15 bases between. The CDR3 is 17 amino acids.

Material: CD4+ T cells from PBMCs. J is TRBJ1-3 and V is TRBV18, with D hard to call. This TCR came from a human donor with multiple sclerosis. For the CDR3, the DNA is TGTGCCAGCTCACCCAGCGGGGAACTGAGCTCTGGAAACACCATATATTTT. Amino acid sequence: CASSPSGELSSGNTIYF.